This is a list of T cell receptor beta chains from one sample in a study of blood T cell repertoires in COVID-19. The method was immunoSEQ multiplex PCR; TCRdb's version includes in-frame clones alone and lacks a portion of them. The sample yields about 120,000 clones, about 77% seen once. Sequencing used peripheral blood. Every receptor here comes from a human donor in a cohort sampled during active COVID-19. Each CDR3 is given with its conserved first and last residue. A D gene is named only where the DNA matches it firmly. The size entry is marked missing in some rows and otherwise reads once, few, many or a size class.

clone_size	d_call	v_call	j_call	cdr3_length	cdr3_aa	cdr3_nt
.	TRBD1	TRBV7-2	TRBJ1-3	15	CASSYPQGSGNTIYF	TGTGCCAGCAGCTACCCACAGGGGTCGGGAAACACCATATATTTT
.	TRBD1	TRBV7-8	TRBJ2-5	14	CASSLRQGRETQYF	TGTGCCAGCAGCTTAAGACAGGGCAGAGAGACCCAGTACTTC
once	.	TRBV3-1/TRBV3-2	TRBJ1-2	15	CASSQDGITGYGYTF	TGTGCCAGCAGCCAAGATGGTATTACAGGCTATGGCTACACCTTC
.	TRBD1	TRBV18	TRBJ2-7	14	CASSPGTGAYEQYF	TGTGCCAGCTCACCTGGGACAGGGGCCTACGAGCAGTACTTC
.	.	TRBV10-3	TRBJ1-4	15	CAISDSVRGGEKLFF	TGTGCCATCAGTGACTCAGTAAGGGGAGGTGAAAAACTGTTTTTT
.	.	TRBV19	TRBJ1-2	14	CASQINGIDYGYTF	TGTGCCAGCCAAATAAACGGGATAGACTATGGCTACACCTTC
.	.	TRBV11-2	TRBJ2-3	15	CASSSGEIAADTQYF	TGTGCCAGCAGCTCGGGTGAAATAGCTGCAGATACGCAGTATTTT
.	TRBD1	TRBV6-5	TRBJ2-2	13	CASGTGQGGELFF	TGTGCCAGCGGAACGGGACAGGGAGGGGAGCTGTTTTTT
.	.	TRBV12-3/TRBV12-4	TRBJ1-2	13	CASSFQGNYGYTF	TGTGCCAGCAGTTTCCAGGGGAACTATGGCTACACCTTC
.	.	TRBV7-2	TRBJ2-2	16	CASSSVGQSNTGELFF	TGTGCCAGCAGCTCGGTTGGACAGTCGAACACCGGGGAGCTGTTTTTT
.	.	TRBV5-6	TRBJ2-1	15	CASSLARAGWDEQFF	TGTGCCAGCAGCTTGGCCCGGGCAGGGTGGGATGAGCAGTTCTTC
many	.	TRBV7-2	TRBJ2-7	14	CASSLAPGVYEQYF	TGTGCCAGCAGCTTAGCCCCAGGGGTCTACGAGCAGTACTTC
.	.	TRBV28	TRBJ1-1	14	CATFPGGGITEAFF	TGTGCCACCTTCCCGGGGGGTGGAATAACTGAAGCTTTCTTT
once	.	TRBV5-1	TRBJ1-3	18	CASSSGGGSDSSGNTIYF	TGCGCCAGCAGCTCTGGTGGGGGGTCGGATTCTTCTGGAAACACCATATATTTT
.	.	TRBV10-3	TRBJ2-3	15	CAIRPSVPSTDTQYF	TGTGCCATCAGACCTAGCGTTCCTAGCACAGATACGCAGTATTTT
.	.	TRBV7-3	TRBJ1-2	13	CASSQGAGQGYTF	TGTGCCAGCAGTCAAGGGGCAGGGCAAGGCTACACCTTC
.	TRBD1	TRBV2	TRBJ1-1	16	CASSSRQGLMNTEAFF	TGTGCCAGCAGTAGTAGACAGGGCCTAATGAACACTGAAGCTTTCTTT
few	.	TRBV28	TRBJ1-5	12	CASTRAQGTQHF	TGTGCCAGCACCCGGGCCCAGGGAACCCAGCATTTT
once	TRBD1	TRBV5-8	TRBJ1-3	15	CASSRQGFSGNTIYF	TGTGCCAGCAGTCGACAGGGCTTCTCTGGAAACACCATATATTTT
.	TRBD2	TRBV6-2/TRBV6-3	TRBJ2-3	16	CASSYYSGGAPDTQYF	TGTGCCAGCAGTTACTATAGCGGGGGGGCCCCAGATACGCAGTATTTT
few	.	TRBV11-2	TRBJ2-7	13	CASSLDRLDEQYF	TGTGCCAGCAGCTTAGATCGGTTGGACGAGCAGTACTTC
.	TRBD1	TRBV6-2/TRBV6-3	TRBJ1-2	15	CASSSQGQGESGYTF	TGTGCCAGCAGTTCCCAGGGACAGGGAGAAAGTGGCTACACCTTC
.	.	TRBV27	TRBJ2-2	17	CASSFVFSRGRTGELFF	TGTGCCAGCAGTTTTGTATTCTCTAGGGGTAGGACCGGGGAGCTGTTTTTT
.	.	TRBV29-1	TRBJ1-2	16	CSVEYWAGDANYGYTF	TGCAGCGTTGAGTATTGGGCAGGGGACGCTAACTATGGCTACACCTTC
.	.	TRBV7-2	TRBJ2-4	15	CASSLPLTGLDIQYF	TGTGCCAGCAGCCTACCCCTTACAGGGTTGGACATTCAGTACTTC
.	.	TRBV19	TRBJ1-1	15	CASTRMGRGNTEAFF	TGTGCCAGTACCCGAATGGGCAGGGGGAACACTGAAGCTTTCTTT
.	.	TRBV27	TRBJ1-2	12	CASGLGGYGYTF	TGTGCCAGCGGTCTGGGGGGCTATGGCTACACCTTC